This T cell receptor (beta chain) was captured by sequencing in a study of T cell changes during pregnancy in multiple sclerosis (dated by TCRdb to 2018 to 2020). Broadly, across the study: Changes in the T cell repertoire over the course of pregnancy were examined in this study in women with multiple sclerosis.

The library was built by means of the immunoSEQ multiplex PCR assay. Imported from immuneACCESS, the table was reduced by TCRdb to in-frame sequences with V and J called. These copies leave out some clones; in studies compared against another copy, an unresolved V gene accounts for under half, and the cause of the remainder is not known. The sample table holds roughly 93,000 clones, of which 85% to 95% were seen once. The top ten clonotypes cover approximately 1.9% of the sample. Note on this clone: Its antigen is not yet known. No much larger clone is present one base from it, and per-base qualities are unavailable.

The germline ends are 14 bases apart after V is trimmed by 5 bases and J by 0 bases. In the germline V gene, CDR1 corresponds to SGHDT and CDR2 to YYEEEE. The cysteine opens and the phenylalanine closes a CDR3 of 16 amino acids. The sequence is cut down to CDR3 DNA, 48 bases in frame from base 1. The chain couples TRBV5-6 to TRBJ2-2; TRBD2 is a weak D gene call, 6 bases matching. The TCR was taken from a female donor with multiple sclerosis, enrolled in a pregnancy study. Sequencing was performed on peripheral blood, taken after pregnancy. The DNA is TGTGCCAGCAGGCCGGGGGACCGCCCGAACACCGGGGAGCTGTTTTTT. Translated, it gives CASRPGDRPNTGELFF.